These 18 T cell receptor beta chains were all obtained from the same sample, sequenced in a study of T cell responses to AZD1222 COVID-19 vaccine. This table comes from immunoSEQ multiplex PCR, and its TCRdb copy is limited to in-frame clones, with some not included. The profile shows approximately 170,000 clones, approximately 90% of them singletons. Sequencing was performed on peripheral blood, taken on day 0 of AZD1222 vaccination. These receptors came from an adult in good health.

This clone has just a few counts. In DNA form, the CDR3 reads TGTGCCAGCAGTGCTTCTAGCGGAGGGGCCTACGAGCAGTACTTC. Residues: CASSASSGGAYEQYF. The V gene is TRBV25-1, the J gene TRBJ2-7, with TRBD2 identical over 7 bases. V was clipped by 4 bases and J by 2 bases; unmatched bases: 8. Germline lookup yields CDR1 MGHDK and CDR2 SYGVNS. The CDR3 covers 15 residues.

The chain recombines TRBV4-1 with TRBJ2-6, with D perhaps TRBD2 (6 bases). V lost 4 bases, J lost 0 bases, and 22 bases lay in between. The CDR3 totals 20 residues. CDR1 and CDR2 (germline): MGHRA, YSYEKL. The CDR3 nucleotides read TGCGCCAGCAGCCGGCGGGACGTCCAGTCCCCCCTCTCTGGGGCCAACGTCCTGACTTTC. Its translation is CASSRRDVQSPLSGANVLTF.

This sequence joins TRBV2 and TRBJ2-5; D may be TRBD1 (6 bases). CDR1 is SNHLY, CDR2 FYNNEI, per germline. The CDR3 consists of 13 residues. Trimming cost V 5 bases and J 5 bases, with 12 bases left between them. The chain's CDR3 is CASSNQRGETQYF. CDR3 in DNA: TGTGCCAGCAGTAATCAAAGGGGGGAGACCCAGTACTTC.

The J gene is TRBJ1-1, the V gene TRBV6-2 or TRBV6-3, with D maybe TRBD1 (6 bases). There are 15 residues in the CDR3. The V gene lost 2 bases and the J gene lost 1 base, with 11 bases spanning the gap. Germline loops: CDR1 MNHEY, CDR2 SVGEGT. Written as DNA, the CDR3 is TGTGCCAGCAGTTACAGGGGGGTGAGGAACACTGAAGCTTTCTTT. It is translated as CASSYRGVRNTEAFF.

This sequence joins TRBV10-3 and TRBJ2-1; D call uncertain. The germline gives CDR1 ENHRY, CDR2 SYGVKD. V was shortened by 3 bases and J by 5 bases, with 8 bases between the two germline ends. The CDR3 sequence is 13 residues long. The CDR3 DNA sequence: TGTGCCATCAGTGAACGATTGGACAATGAGCAGTTCTTC. Amino acids: CAISERLDNEQFF.

The chain carries TRBV5-6 and TRBJ2-7; tentative D call: TRBD2 (6 bases). V shed 6 bases and J shed 3 bases, with 31 bases lying between them. Germline loops: CDR1 SGHDT, CDR2 YYEEEE. The CDR3 consists of 19 residues. CDR3 coding DNA: TGTGCCAGCACCTTTGGGGGACCTAGCGTGAGGTGGGAGGTCTACGAGCAGTACTTC. This codes for CASTFGGPSVRWEVYEQYF.

V gene TRBV5-8 combines with J gene TRBJ1-4; D not certain. Germline values: CDR1 SGHTS, CDR2 YDEGEE. The CDR3 sequence is 13 residues long. The V gene lost 5 bases and the J gene lost 4 bases, with 9 bases spanning the gap. This CDR3 reads CASRQSINEKLFF. CDR3 nucleotide sequence: TGTGCCAGCAGGCAGTCTATTAATGAAAAACTGTTTTTT.

This clone was counted a few times. The chain has TRBV21-1 and TRBJ2-7. TRBV21-1 is annotated as a pseudogene. The CDR3 runs to 9 residues. The CDR3 DNA sequence: TGTGCCAGCCCCTACGAGCAGTACTTC. Translating it yields CASPYEQYF.

The V gene is TRBV2, the J gene TRBJ2-1; 7 bases agree with TRBD2. Germline loops: CDR1 SNHLY, CDR2 FYNNEI. The CDR3 consists of 13 residues. Trimming removed 8 bases from V and 1 base from J; junction bases left unmatched: 2. The CDR3 nucleotides read TGTGCCAGCGAGCGGGAATCCTACAATGAGCAGTTCTTC. This gives the protein CASERESYNEQFF. Combining the CDR3 with reference TRBV2 and TRBJ2-1 gives the whole variable domain EPEVTQTPSHQVTQMGQEVILRCVPISNHLYFYWYRQILGQKVEFLVSFYNNEISEKSEIFDDQFSVERPDGSNFTLKIRSTKLEDSAMYFCASERESYNEQFFGPGTRLTVL.

The genes are TRBV19 and TRBJ2-2; TRBD2 agrees at 7 bases. Germline lookup yields CDR1 LNHDA and CDR2 SQIVND (reference sequence). J lost 6 bases, V lost 2 bases, and 9 bases had no gene match. This CDR3 contains 16 residues. In nucleotides, the CDR3 is TGTGCCAGTAGTATATTGGGCGGGAGAAGGGCCGGGGAGCTGTTTTTT. Its protein is CASSILGGRRAGELFF.

The chain employs TRBV11-2 and TRBJ2-5, with 8 bases fitting TRBD1. After removal of 5 bases from V and 4 bases from J, the junction contained 9 bases not matched to a gene. CDR3 size: 15 residues. Per germline, CDR1 SGHAT and CDR2 FQNNGV. CDR3 in amino acids: CASSPGQGRGETQYF. The CDR3 region has the DNA TGTGCCAGCAGCCCAGGACAGGGTAGGGGAGAGACCCAGTACTTC.

This clone was found a few times. The chain employs TRBV12-5 and TRBJ2-7; TRBD1 might be the D (5 bases). The CDR3 contains 17 residues. Trimming stripped 1 base from V and 2 bases from J, with 18 bases between. Germline CDR1 reads LGHNT; CDR2 reads FRNRAP. The CDR3 reads CASGLDLGHWPAYEQYF. CDR3 DNA sequence: TGTGCTAGTGGTTTGGACCTGGGGCACTGGCCAGCCTACGAGCAGTACTTC.

V and J are TRBV10-3 and TRBJ2-1, with D perhaps TRBD2 (5 bases). Germline CDR1 is ENHRY and CDR2 is SYGVKD. This CDR3 spans 18 amino acids. V lost 2 bases, J lost 2 bases, and 19 bases lay in between. In nucleotides, the CDR3 is TGTGCCATCAGTGAGCCAGCACAGCGGAGCCTTCCCTACAATGAGCAGTTCTTC. Amino acids: CAISEPAQRSLPYNEQFF.

This chain connects TRBV29-1 to TRBJ1-1, with 8 bases that match TRBD1. In germline, CDR1 is SQVTM, CDR2 ANQGSEA. Trimming took 6 bases from V and 1 from J; bases not matched to a gene: 7. The CDR3 is 14 residues long. The CDR3 DNA sequence: TGCAGCGTACATAGGGACAGGAAGAACACTGAAGCTTTCTTT. Encoded protein: CSVHRDRKNTEAFF.

This clone showed up just a few times. The rearrangement joins TRBV4-2 to TRBJ2-1; 11 bases line up with TRBD1. This CDR3 spans 16 amino acids. V gave up 0 bases and J gave up 3 bases; unmatched junction bases: 1. The germline V gene encodes CDR1 LGHNA and CDR2 YNFKEQ. The CDR3 coding sequence is TGTGCCAGCAGCCAAGATGGGACAGGGGGCTACAATGAGCAGTTCTTC. It yields the protein CASSQDGTGGYNEQFF.

J is TRBJ1-2 and V is TRBV5-4; TRBD1 is a possible D gene (5 bases). V was pared by 2 bases and J by 1 base, with 12 bases between. This CDR3 has 15 amino acids. Per the germline V gene, CDR1 is SGHNT and CDR2 is YYREEE (reference sequence). CDR3 coding DNA: TGTGCCAGCAGCTTCGCTCGGGGGGTTAACTATGGCTACACCTTC. Its translation: CASSFARGVNYGYTF. Full variable domain (missing parts from reference TRBV5-4 and TRBJ1-2): ETGVTQSPTHLIKTRGQQVTLRCSSQSGHNTVSWYQQALGQGPQFIFQYYREEENGRGNFPPRFSGLQFPNYSSELNVNALELDDSALYLCASSFARGVNYGYTFGSGTRLTVV.

This chain uses TRBV5-5 with TRBJ2-1; TRBD2 matches 8 bases. Germline loops: CDR1 SGHKS, CDR2 YYEKEE (reference sequence). Losses at the gene ends were 4 bases for V and 0 bases for J; bases not matched to a gene: 6. CDR3 length: 16 residues. The CDR3 here is CASSRGGGSSYNEQFF. CDR3 DNA: TGTGCCAGCAGCCGGGGGGGCGGGAGCTCCTACAATGAGCAGTTCTTC.

CDR3 protein: CASSSLTGRRDYEQYF. DNA for the CDR3: TGTGCCAGCAGCTCATTGACAGGGAGAAGGGACTACGAGCAGTACTTC. The chain has TRBV5-5 and TRBJ2-7, with TRBD1 matching 7 bases. Looked up from germline, CDR1 is SGHKS and CDR2 is YYEKEE (reference sequence). The ends lost 3 bases at V and 3 bases at J; junction bases unmatched: 12. The CDR3 runs to 16 residues. Variable domain in full (rest from reference TRBV5-5 and TRBJ2-7): DAGVTQSPTHLIKTRGQQVTLRCSPISGHKSVSWYQQVLGQGPQFIFQYYEKEERGRGNFPDRFSARQFPNYSSELNVNALLLGDSALYLCASSSLTGRRDYEQYFGPGTRLTVT.